This T cell receptor (beta chain) was retrieved from a study of regulatory T cells in long-lasting Graves disease. Looking at the study overall: Positivity for TSH receptor antibodies plus over 5 years of antithyroid drugs meant persistent Graves' disease. General observations from the study: Compared with new cases, persistent Graves' patients showed reduced TCR diversity. New patients shared roughly 960 public clonotypes, and persistent patients shared more, with around 2,600. Limited samples may have lowered accuracy.

To make TCR beta libraries, researchers used iRepertoire HTBI primers and Arm-PCR of CDR3 regions. TCRdb recomputed calls from the multiplex PCR reads with MiXCR, one row per CDR3 protein. The data contain around 500,000 distinct CDR3 sequences, less than 25% of them singletons. The CDR3 sequence is 15 residues long. With 5 bases removed from V and 0 bases from J, the gap between germline ends came to 11 bases. Germline CDR1 SGHRS, CDR2 YFSETQ. The time point here: persistent/refractory GD, antithyroid drugs over 5 years with positive TRAb. From PBMCs, RNA was extracted and then used to make the TCR library. Details on this clonotype: What it recognizes is unknown.

The rearrangement uses TRBV5-1 and TRBJ1-4; D is unclear. This material consisted of peripheral blood mononuclear cells (PBMCs), taken when the disease was refractory, from a patient treated with antithyroid drugs. The origin of this receptor is a female donor with Graves disease. CDR3 DNA: TGCGCCAGCAGGGAACAGATTACAACTAATGAAAAACTGTTTTTT. Translation gives CASREQITTNEKLFF.